These 24 T cell receptor beta chains were all obtained from the same sample, sequenced in a study of blood T cell repertoires in COVID-19 (dated by TCRdb to 2018 to 2021). Libraries were constructed by the immunoSEQ multiplex PCR assay. TCRdb holds this immuneACCESS table with in-frame rearrangements only. Some clones are missing; in checked studies, unresolved V genes explain under half, and the rest has no known cause. In all, the sample holds hundreds of thousands of clones, and more than 85% of those were seen once. Roughly 0.7% of the sample is held by the ten biggest clonotypes. The specimen sequenced was peripheral blood. The receptors derive from a man between 40 and 49 years old with acute or convalescent COVID-19.

The rearrangement uses TRBV7-8 and TRBJ2-3; 12 bases line up with TRBD2. The CDR3 has 18 residues. The germline gives CDR1 SGHVS, CDR2 FQNEAQ. The trim removed 1 base at V and 3 bases at J, leaving 8 bases unmatched. As DNA, the CDR3 is TGTGCCAGCAGCTTAGTCCTAGCGGGGGGGCTAGGAACAGATACGCAGTATTTT. It specifies CASSLVLAGGLGTDTQYF. Filled out from reference TRBV7-8 and TRBJ2-3, the complete variable domain reads GAGVSQSPRYKVAKRGQDVALRCDPISGHVSLFWYQQALGQGPEFLTYFQNEAQLDKSGLPSDRFFAERPEGSVSTLKIQRTQQEDSAVYLCASSLVLAGGLGTDTQYFGPGTRLTVL.

The chain joins TRBV3-1 (or the pseudogene TRBV3-2) to TRBJ1-1; D remains unclear. With 1 base removed from V and 4 bases from J, the gap between germline ends came to 7 bases. The germline V gene encodes CDR1 LGHDT and CDR2 YNNKEL (reference sequence). CDR3 size: 13 residues. Here the CDR3 reads CASSQGESTEAFF. The CDR3 nucleotides read TGTGCCAGCAGCCAAGGGGAGAGCACTGAAGCTTTCTTT.

This sequence joins TRBV5-1 and TRBJ2-5; TRBD2 aligns across 11 bases. Losses at the gene ends were 4 bases for V and 2 bases for J; bases not matched to a gene: 7. Germline CDR1 reads SGHRS; CDR2 reads YFSETQ. The CDR3 loop spans 16 amino acids. CDR3 region: CASSKGGLAEQETQYF. CDR3 coding DNA: TGCGCCAGCAGCAAGGGGGGACTAGCGGAGCAAGAGACCCAGTACTTC.

This clone appeared a single time. The gene calls are TRBV5-1 and TRBJ2-1; weak D call: TRBD2 (6 bases). Trimming took 3 bases from V and 10 from J, leaving 11 bases between them. Germline CDR1 and CDR2: SGHRS and YFSETQ. The CDR3 length is 12 residues. The CDR3 loop reads CASSWLAGEQFF. The CDR3 DNA is TGCGCCAGCAGCTGGCTGGCGGGGGAGCAGTTCTTC.

The chain joins TRBV6-5 to TRBJ2-1; D may be TRBD1 (5 bases). CDR1 and CDR2 from the germline V gene are MNHEY and SVGAGI. The CDR3 runs 15 residues. V lost 6 bases and J lost 5, with 17 bases in between. This CDR3 reads CASSQFDTGNNEQFF. CDR3 nucleotides: TGTGCCAGCAGCCAGTTTGACACAGGTAACAATGAGCAGTTCTTC.

The rearrangement joins TRBV19 to TRBJ2-7; 9 nucleotides line up with TRBD2. The germline V gene encodes CDR1 LNHDA and CDR2 SQIVND (reference sequence). V was pared by 5 bases and J by 0 bases, with 2 bases of the junction left unmatched. The CDR3 covers 14 residues. The CDR3 spells CASSFSGGSYEQYF. The CDR3 DNA reads TGTGCCAGTAGTTTTAGCGGGGGCTCCTACGAGCAGTACTTC.

A remark on this clone: In the same sample, other DNA sequences code for this CDR3. This rearrangement joins TRBV14 to TRBJ1-6; D gene ambiguous. Germline lookup yields CDR1 SGHDN and CDR2 FVKESK. The CDR3 sequence is 13 residues long. Trimming pared 4 bases from V and 7 bases from J, leaving 8 bases between. This CDR3 is CASSPGGNSPLHF. DNA of the CDR3: TGTGCCAGCAGCCCGGGTGGAAATTCACCCCTCCACTTT.

This clone was seen a few times. This chain uses TRBV10-1 with TRBJ2-7, with 11 bases lining up with TRBD1. The CDR3 length is 16 residues. The V segment lost 4 bases and the J segment 2 bases; nucleotides outside the gene matches: 7. Germline CDR1 is WNHNN and CDR2 is SYGVQD (reference sequence). As DNA, the CDR3 is TGCGCCAGCAGTGGCAACCGGGACAGGGGGACCTACGAGCAGTACTTC. This codes for CASSGNRDRGTYEQYF.

This clone occurred a few times. This chain joins TRBV5-6 and TRBJ1-2, with TRBD1 matching over 9 bases. Germline CDR1 is SGHDT and CDR2 is YYEEEE. The length of the CDR3 is 14 residues. J gave up 6 bases and V 2 bases, and 5 bases lay outside the gene matches. The CDR3 nucleotides read TGTGCCAGCAGCTTCGGGACAGGGCATGATGGCTACACCTTC. Its protein is CASSFGTGHDGYTF.

The chain is built from TRBV19 and TRBJ2-2; TRBD2 is a possible D gene (6 bases). The CDR3 loop spans 13 amino acids. The V and J ends lost 10 bases and 4 bases respectively, with 13 bases between them. Germline CDR1 and CDR2: LNHDA and SQIVND (reference sequence). The CDR3 region is CATGGVFTGELFF. The CDR3 DNA follows: TGTGCCACCGGCGGGGTCTTCACCGGGGAGCTGTTTTTT.

This chain uses TRBV7-9 with TRBJ2-7; a possible D gene is TRBD2 (5 bases). CDR1 and CDR2 from the germline V gene are SEHNR and FQNEAQ (reference sequence). The CDR3 has 13 amino acids. V was cut by 5 bases and J by 3 bases, with 11 bases left in between. Written as DNA, the CDR3 is TGTGCCAGCAGCAATGGACTTGGCTACGAGCAGTACTTC. Residues: CASSNGLGYEQYF.

As for this clone: Within the sample, other DNA sequences also encode this same CDR3. This chain connects TRBV30 to TRBJ1-5; unclear D gene. V shed 1 base and J shed 0 bases, with 7 bases lying between them. Germline CDR1 GTSNPN, CDR2 SVGIG (reference sequence). The CDR3 contains 14 residues. CDR3 residues: CAWSGAYSNQPQHF. The CDR3, as DNA: TGTGCCTGGAGTGGGGCATATAGCAATCAGCCCCAGCATTTT.

The genes are TRBV18 and TRBJ1-1, with 9 positions matching TRBD1. The CDR3 runs 15 residues. The germline CDR1 and CDR2 sequences are KGHSH and LQKENI. With V trimmed by 3 bases and J by 0 bases, 2 bases remained unmatched. The CDR3: CASSPGQGMNTEAFF. The CDR3 region has the DNA TGTGCCAGCTCACCGGGACAGGGAATGAACACTGAAGCTTTCTTT.

The rearrangement uses TRBV6-1 and TRBJ1-6; TRBD1 aligns across 8 bases. Per the germline V gene, CDR1 is MNHNS and CDR2 is SASEGT. This CDR3 has 15 residues. After removal of 2 bases from V and 5 bases from J, the junction contained 2 bases not matched to a gene. CDR3 in amino acids: CASSEWDRNNSPLHF. The CDR3 bases are TGTGCCAGCAGTGAATGGGACAGGAATAATTCACCCCTCCACTTT.

This chain joins TRBV6-4 and TRBJ2-6; D not certain. Germline CDR1 is MRHNA and CDR2 is SNTAGT. Trimming took off 3 bases at V and 0 bases at J, with 6 bases between the two ends. The length of the CDR3 is 15 residues. The CDR3 nucleotides are TGTGCCAGCAGTGAACAGAGCTCTGGGGCCAACGTCCTGACTTTC. It is translated as CASSEQSSGANVLTF.

This clone came up a few times. The chain recombines TRBV28 with TRBJ1-1; 9 bases are a match to TRBD1. The germline V gene encodes CDR1 MDHEN and CDR2 SYDVKM. The length of the CDR3 is 17 residues. With 5 bases clipped from V and 1 base from J, the junction kept 11 bases outside the gene matches. The chain's CDR3 is CASSLGQGGFSNTEAFF. The CDR3 nucleotides read TGTGCCAGCAGTCTGGGACAGGGAGGGTTCTCGAACACTGAAGCTTTCTTT.

The chain has TRBV20-1 and TRBJ2-5; 11 bases are a match to TRBD2. The V gene's germline CDR1 is DFQATT and CDR2 SNEGSKA (reference sequence). The V and J ends lost 3 bases and 5 bases, in that order; junction bases with no gene match: 11. The CDR3 is 16 amino acids. Written as DNA, the CDR3 is TGCAGTGCTAGTGGGCGGAGTAGCGGGGGGGCGGAGACCCAGTACTTC. Protein sequence: CSASGRSSGGAETQYF.

DNA of the CDR3: TGTGCCAGTAGTCCCTATACAGGGGCAGTCTCTGGAAACACCATATATTTT. It is translated as CASSPYTGAVSGNTIYF. The rearrangement links TRBV19 to TRBJ1-3; 7 bases are shared with TRBD1. The J segment lost 0 bases and the V segment lost 5 bases, leaving 10 bases of the junction unmatched. The germline gives CDR1 LNHDA, CDR2 SQIVND (reference sequence). This CDR3 contains 17 residues. The full variable domain, completed using reference TRBV19 and TRBJ1-3, is DGGITQSPKYLFRKEGQNVTLSCEQNLNHDAMYWYRQDPGQGLRLIYYSQIVNDFQKGDIAEGYSVSREKKESFPLTVTSAQKNPTAFYLCASSPYTGAVSGNTIYFGEGSWLTVV.

The V and J genes are TRBV3-1 (or the pseudogene TRBV3-2) and TRBJ1-1; 8 bases agree with TRBD1. This CDR3 contains 15 residues. V shed 1 base and J 5 bases; nucleotides not matched to a gene: 6. Germline lookup yields CDR1 LGHDT and CDR2 YNNKEL (reference sequence). The DNA for the CDR3 is TGTGCCAGCAGCCAAGCATGGACAGGGCTGACTGAAGCTTTCTTT. Residues: CASSQAWTGLTEAFF.

The CDR3 region has the DNA TGTGCCAGCTCACCGGGACAGTCGGATTCTAGGGCGTGGACCCAGTACTTC. Its translation: CASSPGQSDSRAWTQYF. This chain joins TRBV18 and TRBJ2-5; 7 bases are shared with TRBD1. Germline V gene data show CDR1 as KGHSH and CDR2 as LQKENI. This CDR3 contains 17 residues. The V segment lost 3 bases and the J segment 7 bases; nucleotides outside the gene matches: 17.

V gene TRBV19 combines with J gene TRBJ2-1; TRBD2 aligns across 11 bases. With 0 bases clipped from V and 7 bases from J, the junction kept 8 bases outside the gene matches. The CDR3 has 17 residues. Germline V gene data show CDR1 as LNHDA and CDR2 as SQIVND (reference sequence). CDR3 amino acids: CASSIDPPSGGRNEQFF. In nucleotides, the CDR3 is TGTGCCAGTAGTATAGACCCCCCTAGCGGGGGGCGGAATGAGCAGTTCTTC.

The chain uses TRBV27 and TRBJ2-1; 11 bases agree with TRBD2. Germline assignment: CDR1 MNHEY and CDR2 SMNVEV (reference sequence). The ends lost 8 bases at V and 2 bases at J; junction bases unmatched: 5. The CDR3 is made up of 15 amino acids. CDR3 sequence: CASSLAGGPYNEQFF. CDR3 nucleotides: TGTGCCAGCTCCTTAGCGGGAGGGCCCTACAATGAGCAGTTCTTC.

The chain couples TRBV2 to TRBJ2-1, with D maybe TRBD1 (6 bases). Trimming pared 4 bases from V and 8 bases from J, leaving 9 bases between. Germline-derived CDR1 and CDR2 are SNHLY and FYNNEI. The CDR3 is 12 residues long. In DNA form, the CDR3 reads TGTGCCAGCAGTGGAACAGGGCATGAGCAGTTCTTC. As protein: CASSGTGHEQFF.

J is TRBJ1-1 and V is TRBV19; D unresolved. The CDR3 is 15 residues long. Trimming removed 1 base from V and 3 bases from J, with 12 bases in between. Germline-derived CDR1 and CDR2 are LNHDA and SQIVND (reference sequence). Written as DNA, the CDR3 is TGTGCCAGTAGTATAGTGGGAGGGATGGACACTGAAGCTTTCTTT. Encoded protein: CASSIVGGMDTEAFF.